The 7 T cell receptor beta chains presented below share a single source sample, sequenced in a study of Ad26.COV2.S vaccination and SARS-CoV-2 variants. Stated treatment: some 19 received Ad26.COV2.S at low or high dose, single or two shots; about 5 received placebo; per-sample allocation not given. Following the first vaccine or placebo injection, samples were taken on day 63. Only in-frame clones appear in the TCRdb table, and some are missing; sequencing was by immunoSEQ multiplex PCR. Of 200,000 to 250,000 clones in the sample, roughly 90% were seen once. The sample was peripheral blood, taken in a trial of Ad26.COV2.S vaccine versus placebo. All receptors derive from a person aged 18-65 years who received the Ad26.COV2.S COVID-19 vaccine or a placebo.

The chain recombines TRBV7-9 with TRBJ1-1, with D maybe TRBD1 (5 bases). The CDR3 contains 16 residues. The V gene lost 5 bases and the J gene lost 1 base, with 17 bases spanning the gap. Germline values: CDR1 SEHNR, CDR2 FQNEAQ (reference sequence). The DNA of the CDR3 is TGTGCCAGCAGCCAAGGTGGGGCACGGGGGAACACTGAAGCTTTCTTT. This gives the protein CASSQGGARGNTEAFF.

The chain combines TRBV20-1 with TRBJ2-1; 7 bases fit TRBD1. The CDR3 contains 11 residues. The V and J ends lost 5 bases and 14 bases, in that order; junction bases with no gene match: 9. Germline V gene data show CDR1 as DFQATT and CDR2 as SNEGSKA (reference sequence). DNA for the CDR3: TGCAGTGCTCAACCGGGACAGACCGAGTTCTTC. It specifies CSAQPGQTEFF.

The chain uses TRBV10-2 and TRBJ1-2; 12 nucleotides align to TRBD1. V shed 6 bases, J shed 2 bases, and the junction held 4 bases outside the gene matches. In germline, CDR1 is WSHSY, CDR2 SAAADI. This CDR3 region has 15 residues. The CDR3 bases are TGCGCCAGCAGCACGGGACAGGGGGCGAACTATGGCTACACCTTC. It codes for CASSTGQGANYGYTF.

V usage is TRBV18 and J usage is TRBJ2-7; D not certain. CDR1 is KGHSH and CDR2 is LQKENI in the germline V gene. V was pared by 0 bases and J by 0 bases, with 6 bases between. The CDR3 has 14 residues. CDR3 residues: CASSPPANSYEQYF. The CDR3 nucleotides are TGTGCCAGCTCACCACCGGCCAACTCCTACGAGCAGTACTTC.

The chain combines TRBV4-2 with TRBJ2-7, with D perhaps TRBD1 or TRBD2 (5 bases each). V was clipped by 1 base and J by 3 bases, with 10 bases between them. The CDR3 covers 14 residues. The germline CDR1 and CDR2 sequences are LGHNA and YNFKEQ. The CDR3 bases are TGTGCCAGCAGCCAAGGGGACCGACTCTACGAGCAGTACTTC. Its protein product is CASSQGDRLYEQYF.

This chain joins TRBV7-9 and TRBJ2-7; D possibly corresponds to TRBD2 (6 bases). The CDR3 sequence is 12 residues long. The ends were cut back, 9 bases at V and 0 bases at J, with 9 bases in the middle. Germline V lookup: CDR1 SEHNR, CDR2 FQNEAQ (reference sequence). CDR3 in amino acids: CASGGASYEQYF. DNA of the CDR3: TGTGCCAGTGGAGGGGCCTCCTACGAGCAGTACTTC.

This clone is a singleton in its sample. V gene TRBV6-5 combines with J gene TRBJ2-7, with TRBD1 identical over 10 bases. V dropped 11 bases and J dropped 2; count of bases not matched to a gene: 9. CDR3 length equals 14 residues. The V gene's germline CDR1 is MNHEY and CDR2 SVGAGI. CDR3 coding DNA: TGTGCCTCCCATGCCGGGACAGGGGCCTACGAGCAGTACTTC. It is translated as CASHAGTGAYEQYF.